This T cell receptor beta chain was found in a study of blood T cells in healthy people across ages. At least ten counts were recorded for this clonotype. Each sample provided at least 5 micrograms of extracted total RNA. A second about 6 to 12 cycle PCR used barcoded and J-beta primers. Each CDR3 protein is one row after TCRdb ran MiXCR on the 5' RACE reads. The sample records roughly 700,000 distinct CDR3 sequences, approximately 29% being singletons. The J segment lost 4 bases and the V segment lost 5 bases, leaving 8 bases of the junction unmatched. The length of the CDR3 is 15 residues. The V gene's germline CDR1 is SGHTA and CDR2 FQGNSA.

The genes are TRBV7-2 and TRBJ2-5; TRBD2 agrees at 9 bases. This clonotype was obtained from a woman of 80 years or more in good health. Sequencing input: blood. DNA for the CDR3: TGTGCCAGCAGCCCCCTTGCGGGGGGGCGAGAGACCCAGTACTTC. Its protein product is CASSPLAGGRETQYF.